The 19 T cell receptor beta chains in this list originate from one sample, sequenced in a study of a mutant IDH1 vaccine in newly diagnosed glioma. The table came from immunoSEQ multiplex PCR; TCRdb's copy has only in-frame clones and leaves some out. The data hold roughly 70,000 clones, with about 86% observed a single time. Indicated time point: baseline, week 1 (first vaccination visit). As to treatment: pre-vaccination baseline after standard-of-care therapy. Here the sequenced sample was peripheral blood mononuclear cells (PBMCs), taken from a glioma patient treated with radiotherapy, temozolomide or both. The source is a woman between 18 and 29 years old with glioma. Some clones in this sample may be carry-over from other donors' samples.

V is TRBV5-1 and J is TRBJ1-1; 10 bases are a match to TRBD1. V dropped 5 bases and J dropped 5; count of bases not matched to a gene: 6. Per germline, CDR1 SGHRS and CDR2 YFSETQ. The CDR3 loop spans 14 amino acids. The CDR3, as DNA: TGCGCCAGCAGTTCGGACAGGGGGTCAACTGAAGCTTTCTTT. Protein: CASSSDRGSTEAFF.

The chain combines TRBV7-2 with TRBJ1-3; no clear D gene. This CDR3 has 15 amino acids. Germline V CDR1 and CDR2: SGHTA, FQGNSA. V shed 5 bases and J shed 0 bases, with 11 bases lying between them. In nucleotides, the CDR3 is TGTGCCAGCAGCCCCCCCCGCCTCTCTGGAAACACCATATATTTT. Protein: CASSPPRLSGNTIYF.

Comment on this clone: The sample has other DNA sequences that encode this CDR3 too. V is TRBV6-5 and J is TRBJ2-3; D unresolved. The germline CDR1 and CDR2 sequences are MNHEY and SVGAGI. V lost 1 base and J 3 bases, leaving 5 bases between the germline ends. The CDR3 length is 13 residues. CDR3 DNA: TGTGCCAGCAGTTACTTGTCGACAGATACGCAGTATTTT. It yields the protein CASSYLSTDTQYF.

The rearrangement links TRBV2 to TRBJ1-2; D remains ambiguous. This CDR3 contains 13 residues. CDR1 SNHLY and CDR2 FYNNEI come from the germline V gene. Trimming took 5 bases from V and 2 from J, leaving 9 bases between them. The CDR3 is CASSTQKNYGYTF. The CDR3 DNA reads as TGTGCCAGCAGTACCCAAAAAAACTATGGCTACACCTTC.

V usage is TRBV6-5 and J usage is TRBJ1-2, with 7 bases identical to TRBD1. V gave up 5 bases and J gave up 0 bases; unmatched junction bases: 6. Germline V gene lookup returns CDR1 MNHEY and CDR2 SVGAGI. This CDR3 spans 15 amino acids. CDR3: CASSTGQSPNYGYTF. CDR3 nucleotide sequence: TGTGCCAGCAGTACGGGACAGAGCCCTAACTATGGCTACACCTTC.

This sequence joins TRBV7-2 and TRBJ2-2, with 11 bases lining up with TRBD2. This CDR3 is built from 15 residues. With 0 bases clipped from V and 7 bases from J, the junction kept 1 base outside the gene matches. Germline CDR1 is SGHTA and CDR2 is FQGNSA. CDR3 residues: CASSLASGRVGELFF. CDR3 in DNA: TGTGCCAGCAGCTTAGCTAGCGGGAGGGTCGGGGAGCTGTTTTTT. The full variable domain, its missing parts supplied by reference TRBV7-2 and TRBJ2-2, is GAGVSQSPSNKVTEKGKDVELRCDPISGHTALYWYRQSLGQGLEFLIYFQGNSAPDKSGLPSDRFSAERTGGSVSTLTIQRTQQEDSAVYLCASSLASGRVGELFFGEGSRLTVL.

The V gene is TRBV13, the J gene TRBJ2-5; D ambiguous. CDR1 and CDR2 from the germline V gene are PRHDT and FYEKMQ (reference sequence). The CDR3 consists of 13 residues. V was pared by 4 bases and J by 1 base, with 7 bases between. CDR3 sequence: CASSWSIQETQYF. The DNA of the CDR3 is TGTGCCAGCAGCTGGTCGATCCAAGAGACCCAGTACTTC.

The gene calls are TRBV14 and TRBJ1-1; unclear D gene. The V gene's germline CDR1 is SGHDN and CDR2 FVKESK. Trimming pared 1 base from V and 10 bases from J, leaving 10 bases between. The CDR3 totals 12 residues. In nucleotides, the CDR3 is TGTGCCAGCAGCCAAGCGGCAGGTGTAGCTTTCTTT. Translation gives CASSQAAGVAFF.

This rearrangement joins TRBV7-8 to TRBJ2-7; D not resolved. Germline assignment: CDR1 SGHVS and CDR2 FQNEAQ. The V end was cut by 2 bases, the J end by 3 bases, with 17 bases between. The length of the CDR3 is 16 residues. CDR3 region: CASSLIVRPAFYEQYF. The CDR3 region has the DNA TGTGCCAGCAGCTTAATTGTCAGGCCCGCTTTCTACGAGCAGTACTTC.

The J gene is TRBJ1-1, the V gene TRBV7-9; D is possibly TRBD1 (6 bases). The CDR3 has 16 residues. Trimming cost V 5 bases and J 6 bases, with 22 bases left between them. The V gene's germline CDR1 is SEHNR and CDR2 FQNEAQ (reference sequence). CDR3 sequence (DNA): TGTGCCAGCAGCCCCAAGGGGATGGGGGGACACGCTGAAGCTTTCTTT. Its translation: CASSPKGMGGHAEAFF.

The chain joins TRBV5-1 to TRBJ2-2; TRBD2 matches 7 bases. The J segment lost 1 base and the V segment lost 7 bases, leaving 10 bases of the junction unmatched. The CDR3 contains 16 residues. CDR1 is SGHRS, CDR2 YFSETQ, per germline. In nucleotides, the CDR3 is TGCGCCAGCGCATGGGCGGGAGTCGTGAACACCGGGGAGCTGTTTTTT. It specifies CASAWAGVVNTGELFF. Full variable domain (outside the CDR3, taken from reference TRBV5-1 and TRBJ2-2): KAGVTQTPRYLIKTRGQQVTLSCSPISGHRSVSWYQQTPGQGLQFLFEYFSETQRNKGNFPGRFSGRQFSNSRSEMNVSTLELGDSALYLCASAWAGVVNTGELFFGEGSRLTVL.

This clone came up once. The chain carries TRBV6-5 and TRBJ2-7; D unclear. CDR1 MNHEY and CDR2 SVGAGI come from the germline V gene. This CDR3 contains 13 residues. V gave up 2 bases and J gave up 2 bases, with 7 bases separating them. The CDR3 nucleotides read TGTGCCAGCAGTTACGATCGAGCCTACGAGCAGTACTTC. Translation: CASSYDRAYEQYF.

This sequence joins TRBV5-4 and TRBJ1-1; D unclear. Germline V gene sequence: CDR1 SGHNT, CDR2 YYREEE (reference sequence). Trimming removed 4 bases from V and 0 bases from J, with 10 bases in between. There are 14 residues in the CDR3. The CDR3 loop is CASSPLGMNTEAFF. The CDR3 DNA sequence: TGTGCCAGCAGCCCCCTCGGGATGAACACTGAAGCTTTCTTT.

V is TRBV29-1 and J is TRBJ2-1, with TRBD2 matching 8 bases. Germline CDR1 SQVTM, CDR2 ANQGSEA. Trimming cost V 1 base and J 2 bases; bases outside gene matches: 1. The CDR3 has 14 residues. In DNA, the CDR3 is TGCAGCGTTGAAGGACTAGCGACCTACAATGAGCAGTTCTTC. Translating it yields CSVEGLATYNEQFF.

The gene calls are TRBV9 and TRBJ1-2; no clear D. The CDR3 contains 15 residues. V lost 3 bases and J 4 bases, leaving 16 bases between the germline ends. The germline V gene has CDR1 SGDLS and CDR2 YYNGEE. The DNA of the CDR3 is TGTGCCAGCAGCGCGAAGACATCCTGGGCCTATGGCTACACCTTC. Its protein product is CASSAKTSWAYGYTF.

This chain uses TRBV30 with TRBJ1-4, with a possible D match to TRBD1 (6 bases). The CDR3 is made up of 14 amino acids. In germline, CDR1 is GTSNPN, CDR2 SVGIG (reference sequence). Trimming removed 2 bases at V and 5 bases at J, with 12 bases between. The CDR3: CAWSRGAVNEKLFF. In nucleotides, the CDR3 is TGTGCCTGGAGTCGGGGGGCTGTGAATGAAAAACTGTTTTTT.

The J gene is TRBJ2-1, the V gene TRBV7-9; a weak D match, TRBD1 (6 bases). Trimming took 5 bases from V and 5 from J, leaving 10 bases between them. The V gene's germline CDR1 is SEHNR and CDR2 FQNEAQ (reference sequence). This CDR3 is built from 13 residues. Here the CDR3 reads CASSIWTDNEQFF. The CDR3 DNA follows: TGTGCCAGCAGCATTTGGACAGACAATGAGCAGTTCTTC.

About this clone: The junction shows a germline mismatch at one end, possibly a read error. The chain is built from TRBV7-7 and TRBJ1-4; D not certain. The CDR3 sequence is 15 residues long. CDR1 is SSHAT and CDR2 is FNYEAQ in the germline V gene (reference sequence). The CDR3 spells CASSLARVEFEKLFF. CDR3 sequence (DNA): TGTGCTAGCAGCTTAGCAAGGGTGGAGTTTGAAAAACTGTTTTTT.

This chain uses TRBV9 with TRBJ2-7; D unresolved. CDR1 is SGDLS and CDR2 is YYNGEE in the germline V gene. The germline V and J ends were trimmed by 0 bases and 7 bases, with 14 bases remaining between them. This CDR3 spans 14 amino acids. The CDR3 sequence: CASSVEERRGEQYF. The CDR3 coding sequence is TGTGCCAGCAGCGTAGAGGAGAGAAGAGGAGAGCAGTACTTC.